The T cell receptor beta chain under discussion was sequenced for a study of graft-versus-host responses after intestinal transplantation. Sequenced by immunoSEQ multiplex PCR; TCRdb stores in-frame clones only, minus some. The sample includes tens of thousands of clones, about 87% of them seen just once. CDR3 size: 13 residues. The V end was cut by 7 bases, the J end by 1 base, with 10 bases between. Germline-derived CDR1 and CDR2 are MNHEY and SVGAGI. As concerns this clone: Antigen specificity is unknown.

This chain uses TRBV6-5 with TRBJ1-1; TRBD1 might be the D (6 bases). Sequenced here: unstimulated CD4+ T cells sorted from spleen or lymph node cells, sampled before transplant. The sequence derives from a human donor who was the organ donor for an intestinal transplant. CDR3 in DNA: TGTGCCAGCACAAGGGGACAGAACACTGAAGCTTTCTTT. Residues: CASTRGQNTEAFF.